Given below is one T cell receptor beta chain in context. Its antigen is unidentified. MiXCR, run by TCRdb on the RT-PCR reads, gives a single entry per CDR3 protein. The sample has hundreds of thousands of distinct CDR3 sequences; approximately 24% are singletons. Germline-derived CDR1 and CDR2 are MNHEY and SVGAGI. This CDR3 is 17 amino acids long. The junction had 8 bases not matched to a gene; V was cut back by 3 bases and J by 6 bases. The data were obtained in a study of response to subunit inactivated influenza vaccine. Notes on the study in general: Authors proposed each seasonal influenza vaccination draws in few new T cells.

This receptor was obtained from a man aged 50-59 years who received an inactivated influenza vaccine. This sample comprised CD4+ T cells sorted from PBMCs, obtained 4 to 6 days after vaccination. The V and J genes are TRBV6-5 and TRBJ2-3; 14 nucleotides line up with TRBD2. This CDR3 is CASSYATGTSGGDTQYF. The CDR3 DNA is TGTGCCAGCAGTTATGCCACCGGGACTAGCGGGGGTGATACGCAGTATTTT.